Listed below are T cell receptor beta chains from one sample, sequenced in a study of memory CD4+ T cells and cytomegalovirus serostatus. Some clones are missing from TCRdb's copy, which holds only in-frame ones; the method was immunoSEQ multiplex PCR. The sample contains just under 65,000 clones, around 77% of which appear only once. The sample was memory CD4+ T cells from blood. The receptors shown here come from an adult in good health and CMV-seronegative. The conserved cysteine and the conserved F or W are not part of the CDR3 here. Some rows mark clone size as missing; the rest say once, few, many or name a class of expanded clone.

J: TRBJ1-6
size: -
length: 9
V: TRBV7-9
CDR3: ASSLNSPLH

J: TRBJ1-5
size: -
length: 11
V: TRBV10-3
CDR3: AIQELLAQPQH

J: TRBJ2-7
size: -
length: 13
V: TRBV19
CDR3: APTPETSGGDEQY

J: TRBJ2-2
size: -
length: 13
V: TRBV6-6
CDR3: ASSLDLSNTGELF

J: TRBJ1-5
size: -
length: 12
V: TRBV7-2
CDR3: ASSLLSVNQPQH

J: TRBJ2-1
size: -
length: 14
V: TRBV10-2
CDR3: ASSERGASYNNEQF

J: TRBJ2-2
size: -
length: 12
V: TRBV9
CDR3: ASSMTGSGGELF

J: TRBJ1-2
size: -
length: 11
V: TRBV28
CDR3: ASSLSGVYGYT

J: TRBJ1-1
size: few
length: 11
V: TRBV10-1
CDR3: ASRGNENTEAF

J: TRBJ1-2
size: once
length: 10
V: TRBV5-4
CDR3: ASTGGNYGYT

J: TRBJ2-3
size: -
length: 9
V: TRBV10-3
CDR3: AMGLTDTQY

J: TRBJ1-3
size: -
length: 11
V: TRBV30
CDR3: AWSGGSGNTIY

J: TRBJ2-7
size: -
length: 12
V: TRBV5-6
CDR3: ASSFLGHDYEQY

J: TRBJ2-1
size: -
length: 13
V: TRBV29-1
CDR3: SGSKGTNSYNEQF

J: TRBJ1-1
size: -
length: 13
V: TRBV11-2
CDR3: ASSQGLNMNTEAF